This entry lists 23 T cell receptor beta chains sequenced from one sample in a study of blood T cell repertoires in COVID-19. The method was immunoSEQ multiplex PCR; TCRdb's version includes in-frame clones alone and lacks a portion of them. The table includes a few hundred thousand clones, about nine tenths detected once. Sequencing was carried out using PBMCs or T cells enriched from blood (not recorded which). The receptors here all came from a woman aged 25 to 39 who had been exposed to COVID-19.

This chain connects TRBV9 to TRBJ1-2; TRBD1 might be the D (6 bases). The CDR3 length is 13 residues. The germline gives CDR1 SGDLS, CDR2 YYNGEE. V lost 0 bases and J lost 6, with 9 bases in between. CDR3 sequence (DNA): TGTGCCAGCAGCGTAGTCCAGGGGAATGGCTACACCTTC. Residues: CASSVVQGNGYTF.

This clone occurred once. The chain employs TRBV5-1 and TRBJ2-3; weak D call: TRBD2 (6 bases). V was clipped by 0 bases and J by 0 bases, with 11 bases between them. Germline-derived CDR1 and CDR2 are SGHRS and YFSETQ. This CDR3 comprises 16 residues. The CDR3 reads CASSLVPGASTDTQYF. The CDR3 nucleotides read TGCGCCAGCAGCTTGGTTCCGGGAGCTAGCACAGATACGCAGTATTTT.

The V gene is TRBV29-1, the J gene TRBJ2-7, with TRBD2 identical over 8 bases. The junction had 6 bases not matched to a gene; V was cut back by 8 bases and J by 0 bases. Germline V gene lookup returns CDR1 SQVTM and CDR2 ANQGSEA. This CDR3 spans 13 amino acids. In DNA form, the CDR3 reads TGCAGCATCCATAGCGGGGACTCCTACGAGCAGTACTTC. As protein: CSIHSGDSYEQYF.

CDR3 DNA sequence: TGCGCCAGCAGCTTGGACAGACCAGCAACTAATGAAAAACTGTTTTTT. Protein product: CASSLDRPATNEKLFF. The chain employs TRBV5-1 and TRBJ1-4; D call uncertain. V dropped 0 bases and J dropped 0 bases, with 9 bases sitting between them. Germline lookup yields CDR1 SGHRS and CDR2 YFSETQ. This CDR3 spans 16 amino acids.

The chain has TRBV19 and TRBJ1-2; D might be TRBD1 (6 bases). V dropped 5 bases and J dropped 4 bases, with 17 bases sitting between them. Germline V gene sequence: CDR1 LNHDA, CDR2 SQIVND (reference sequence). The CDR3 is made up of 15 amino acids. CDR3 in DNA: TGTGCCAGTAGTTGGACGGGGGGGGCAGGCTATGGCTACACCTTC. The encoded protein is CASSWTGGAGYGYTF.

The rearrangement uses TRBV5-1 and TRBJ2-3, with D possibly matching TRBD1 (5 bases). The CDR3 extends over 15 amino acids. Trimming stripped 1 base from V and 2 bases from J, with 11 bases between. Per the germline V gene, CDR1 is SGHRS and CDR2 is YFSETQ. CDR3 DNA: TGCGCCAGCAGCTTGAGGGGCGTTCACACAGATACGCAGTATTTT. Its translation is CASSLRGVHTDTQYF.

This chain joins TRBV27 and TRBJ1-1; possible D gene TRBD1, 5 bases. Germline CDR1 and CDR2: MNHEY and SMNVEV (reference sequence). Trimming removed 7 bases from V and 4 bases from J, with 13 bases in between. CDR3 length: 13 residues. This CDR3 reads CASNLLGGTEAFF. In nucleotides, the CDR3 is TGTGCCAGCAACCTCCTGGGGGGCACTGAAGCTTTCTTT.

Only one count was recorded for this clone. This rearrangement joins TRBV25-1 to TRBJ1-1; unclear D gene. This CDR3 region has 15 residues. In germline, CDR1 is MGHDK, CDR2 SYGVNS. With 5 bases removed from V and 0 bases from J, the gap between germline ends came to 13 bases. The chain's CDR3 is CASSSAAWVNTEAFF. The CDR3 nucleotides read TGTGCCAGCAGTTCCGCGGCTTGGGTGAACACTGAAGCTTTCTTT.

A few counts support this clone. This rearrangement joins TRBV7-3 to TRBJ2-3; TRBD1 matches at 9 bases. This CDR3 has 16 amino acids. From germline, CDR1 is SGHTA and CDR2 FQGTGA. The ends lost 5 bases at V and 0 bases at J; junction bases unmatched: 6. The CDR3 region is CASSLGQGASTDTQYF. Here the CDR3 DNA reads TGTGCCAGCAGCCTGGGACAGGGAGCGAGCACAGATACGCAGTATTTT.

V and J are TRBV6-5 and TRBJ2-1; 9 bases align to TRBD2. V was pared by 7 bases and J by 2 bases, with 3 bases of the junction left unmatched. CDR3 size: 14 residues. Germline CDR1 and CDR2: MNHEY and SVGAGI. DNA of the CDR3: TGTGCCAGCACGGCTAGCGGGACCTACAATGAGCAGTTCTTC. Translating it yields CASTASGTYNEQFF.

The chain recombines TRBV10-1 with TRBJ1-1; possibly TRBD1 for D (5 bases). Trimming cost V 0 bases and J 6 bases, with 8 bases left between them. The length of the CDR3 is 13 residues. Germline V lookup: CDR1 WNHNN, CDR2 SYGVQD (reference sequence). For the CDR3, the DNA is TGCGCCAGCAGTGAGTCCTCGGGGGCTGAAGCTTTCTTT. Translated, it gives CASSESSGAEAFF.

The chain recombines TRBV7-9 with TRBJ2-7; 10 nucleotides agree with TRBD2. This CDR3 region has 15 residues. V dropped 7 bases and J dropped 5; count of bases not matched to a gene: 11. Germline-derived CDR1 and CDR2 are SEHNR and FQNEAQ (reference sequence). The DNA for the CDR3 is TGTGCCAGCAAAGGAGGGCTAGCGGGAGTGAACGAGCAGTACTTC. Protein product: CASKGGLAGVNEQYF. The full variable domain, in which reference TRBV7-9 and TRBJ2-7 provide the parts outside the CDR3, is DTGVSQNPRHKITKRGQNVTFRCDPISEHNRLYWYRQTLGQGPEFLTYFQNEAQLEKSRLLSDRFSAERPKGSFSTLEIQRTEQGDSAMYLCASKGGLAGVNEQYFGPGTRLTVT.

CDR3 residues: CATSDRQFTDTQYF. The CDR3 DNA sequence: TGTGCCACCAGTGACAGACAGTTCACAGATACGCAGTATTTT. The rearrangement joins TRBV24-1 to TRBJ2-3, with D possibly matching TRBD1 (5 bases). V lost 4 bases and J 2 bases, leaving 9 bases between the germline ends. This CDR3 has 14 residues. The germline CDR1 and CDR2 sequences are KGHDR and SFDVKD.

This clone has just a few counts. The chain recombines TRBV30 with TRBJ1-1; the match to TRBD1 covers 7 bases. With 4 bases clipped from V and 4 bases from J, the junction kept 9 bases outside the gene matches. Germline CDR1 GTSNPN, CDR2 SVGIG (reference sequence). CDR3 length: 14 residues. The CDR3: CAWKRTGGFTEAFF. The CDR3 DNA is TGTGCCTGGAAACGGACAGGTGGATTCACTGAAGCTTTCTTT.

J is TRBJ2-1 and V is TRBV15; TRBD2 is a possible D gene (5 bases). V was trimmed by 4 bases and J by 6 bases, leaving 10 bases between them. The germline gives CDR1 LNHNV, CDR2 YYDKDF (reference sequence). The length of the CDR3 is 13 residues. Written as DNA, the CDR3 is TGTGCCACCAGCACCGTAGCGTCCAATGAGCAGTTCTTC. Translation: CATSTVASNEQFF. The whole variable domain, remainder taken from reference TRBV15 and TRBJ2-1, is DAMVIQNPRYQVTQFGKPVTLSCSQTLNHNVMYWYQQKSSQAPKLLFHYYDKDFNNEADTPDNFQSRRPNTSFCFLDIRSPGLGDTAMYLCATSTVASNEQFFGPGTRLTVL.

The chain employs TRBV9 and TRBJ2-5; a possible D gene is TRBD2 (6 bases). This CDR3 region has 10 residues. Trimming pared 7 bases from V and 5 bases from J, leaving 6 bases between. In germline, CDR1 is SGDLS, CDR2 YYNGEE. In DNA, the CDR3 is TGTGCCAGCGGAGGGGAGACCCAGTACTTC. Amino acids: CASGGETQYF. Based on the CDR3 plus reference TRBV9 and TRBJ2-5, the full variable domain is DSGVTQTPKHLITATGQRVTLRCSPRSGDLSVYWYQQSLDQGLQFLIQYYNGEERAKGNILERFSAQQFPDLHSELNLSSLELGDSALYFCASGGETQYFGPGTRLLVL.

At least ten counts were recorded for this clone. The rearrangement links TRBV19 to TRBJ2-1, with TRBD1 matching 8 bases. Germline assignment: CDR1 LNHDA and CDR2 SQIVND (reference sequence). The CDR3 is made up of 15 amino acids. J was trimmed by 8 bases and V by 0 bases; bases with no gene match: 6. The CDR3 protein is CASSIDNQGAYEQFF. CDR3 sequence (DNA): TGTGCCAGTAGTATAGATAACCAGGGGGCCTATGAGCAGTTCTTC.

The chain uses TRBV7-3 and TRBJ2-1; D ambiguous. Trimming shortened V by 1 base and J by 5 bases, and 12 bases separated the two germline ends. The germline V gene has CDR1 SGHTA and CDR2 FQGTGA. The CDR3 sequence is 15 residues long. In nucleotides, the CDR3 is TGTGCCAGCAGCTTAATGAGGCGGAGTAACAATGAGCAGTTCTTC. Translated: CASSLMRRSNNEQFF.

The CDR3 reads CASSSKPRGGLNEQFF. The CDR3 DNA follows: TGTGCCAGCAGCTCAAAACCTAGGGGGGGTTTGAATGAGCAGTTCTTC. The chain carries TRBV7-3 and TRBJ2-1; tentative D call: TRBD2 (7 bases). The CDR3 consists of 16 residues. V was cut by 4 bases and J by 7 bases, with 20 bases left in between. Germline V lookup: CDR1 SGHTA, CDR2 FQGTGA.

The chain combines TRBV7-6 with TRBJ1-2; D remains ambiguous. The germline CDR1 and CDR2 sequences are SGHVS and FNYEAQ. The CDR3 is 15 residues long. Trimming took off 5 bases at V and 2 bases at J, with 15 bases between the two ends. The CDR3, as DNA: TGTGCCAGCAGCAGACTAAGAGGACTCAACTATGGCTACACCTTC. Amino acids: CASSRLRGLNYGYTF.

The rearrangement joins TRBV30 to TRBJ1-4; D gene ambiguous. CDR1 and CDR2 (germline): GTSNPN, SVGIG (reference sequence). Trimming took 0 bases from V and 3 from J, leaving 8 bases between them. The CDR3 is made up of 14 amino acids. CDR3 region: CAWSVNGPNEKLFF. CDR3 sequence (DNA): TGTGCCTGGAGTGTAAATGGGCCTAATGAAAAACTGTTTTTT.

The chain links TRBV18 to TRBJ1-5, with D possibly being TRBD1 (6 bases). Trimming left V 0 bases short and J 2 bases short, with 14 bases between. The CDR3 length is 17 residues. CDR1 and CDR2 (germline): KGHSH, LQKENI. CDR3 protein: CASSPPGGAFGNQPQHF. The CDR3 DNA sequence: TGTGCCAGCTCACCACCGGGGGGGGCATTTGGCAATCAGCCCCAGCATTTT.

This sequence joins TRBV19 and TRBJ2-7; 11 bases fit TRBD1. This CDR3 has 13 amino acids. Per germline, CDR1 LNHDA and CDR2 SQIVND (reference sequence). V lost 5 bases, J lost 6 bases, and 3 bases stayed unmatched. CDR3 loop: CASSSGTGGEQYF. As DNA, the CDR3 is TGTGCCAGTAGTTCCGGGACAGGGGGCGAGCAGTACTTC.